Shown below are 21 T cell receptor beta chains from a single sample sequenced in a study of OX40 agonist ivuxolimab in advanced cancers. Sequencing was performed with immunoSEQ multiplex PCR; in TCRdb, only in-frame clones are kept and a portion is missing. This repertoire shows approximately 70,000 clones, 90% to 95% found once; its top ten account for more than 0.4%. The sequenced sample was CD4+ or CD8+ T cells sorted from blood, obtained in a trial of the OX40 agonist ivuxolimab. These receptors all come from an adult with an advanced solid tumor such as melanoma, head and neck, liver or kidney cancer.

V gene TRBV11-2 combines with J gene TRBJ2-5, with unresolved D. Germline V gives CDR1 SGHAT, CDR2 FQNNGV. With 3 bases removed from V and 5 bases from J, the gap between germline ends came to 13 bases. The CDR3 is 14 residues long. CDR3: CASSFLPTGETQYF. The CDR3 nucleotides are TGTGCCAGCAGCTTCCTGCCGACTGGGGAGACCCAGTACTTC.

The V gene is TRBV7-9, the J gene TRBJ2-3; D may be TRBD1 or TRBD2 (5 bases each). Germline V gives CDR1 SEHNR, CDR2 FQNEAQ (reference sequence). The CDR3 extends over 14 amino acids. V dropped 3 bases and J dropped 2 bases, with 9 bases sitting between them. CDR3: CASSFAGATDTQYF. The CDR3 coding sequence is TGTGCCAGCAGCTTTGCCGGGGCCACAGATACGCAGTATTTT.

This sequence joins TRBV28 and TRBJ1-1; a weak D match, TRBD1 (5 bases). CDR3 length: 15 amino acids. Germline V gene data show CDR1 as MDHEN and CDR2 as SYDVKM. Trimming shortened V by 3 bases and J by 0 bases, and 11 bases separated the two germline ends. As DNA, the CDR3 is TGTGCCAGCAGTTTGGGGGGGGAAATGAACACTGAAGCTTTCTTT. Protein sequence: CASSLGGEMNTEAFF.

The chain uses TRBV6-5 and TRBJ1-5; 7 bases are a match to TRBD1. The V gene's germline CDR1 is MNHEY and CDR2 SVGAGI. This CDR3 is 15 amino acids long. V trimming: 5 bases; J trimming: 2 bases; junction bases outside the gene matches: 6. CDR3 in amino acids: CASSPDRDRNQPQHF. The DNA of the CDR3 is TGTGCCAGCAGTCCAGACAGGGATCGCAATCAGCCCCAGCATTTT.

For the CDR3, the DNA is TGTGCCAGCAGCAGCGGGACTAGCGGCGCCTACGAGCAGTACTTC. This encodes CASSSGTSGAYEQYF. The genes are TRBV6-6 and TRBJ2-7, with TRBD2 matching over 11 bases. Germline V gives CDR1 MNHNY, CDR2 SVGAGI (reference sequence). The CDR3 is made up of 15 amino acids. The ends lost 6 bases at V and 2 bases at J; junction bases unmatched: 6.

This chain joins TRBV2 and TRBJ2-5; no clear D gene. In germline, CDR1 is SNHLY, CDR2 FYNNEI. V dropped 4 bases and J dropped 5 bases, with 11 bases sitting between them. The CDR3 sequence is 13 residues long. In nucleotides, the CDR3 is TGTGCCAGCAGTGGAGTTACGGTGGAGACCCAGTACTTC. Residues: CASSGVTVETQYF.

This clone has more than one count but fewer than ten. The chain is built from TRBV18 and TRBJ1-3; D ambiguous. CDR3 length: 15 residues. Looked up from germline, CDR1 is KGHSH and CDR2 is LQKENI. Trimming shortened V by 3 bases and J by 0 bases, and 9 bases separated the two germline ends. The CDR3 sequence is CASSPGTVSGNTIYF. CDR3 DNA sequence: TGTGCCAGCTCACCGGGCACAGTCTCTGGAAACACCATATATTTT.

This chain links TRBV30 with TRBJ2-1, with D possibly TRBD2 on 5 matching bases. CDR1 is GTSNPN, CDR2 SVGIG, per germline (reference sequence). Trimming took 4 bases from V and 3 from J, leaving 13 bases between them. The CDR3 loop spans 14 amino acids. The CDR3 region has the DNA TGTGCCTGGAACCCCGAGGGCTTCTACAATGAGCAGTTCTTC. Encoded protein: CAWNPEGFYNEQFF.

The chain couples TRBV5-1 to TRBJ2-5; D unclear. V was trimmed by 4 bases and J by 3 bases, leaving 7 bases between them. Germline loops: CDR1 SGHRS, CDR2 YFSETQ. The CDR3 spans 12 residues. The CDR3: CASSPTEETQYF. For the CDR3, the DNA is TGCGCCAGCAGCCCCACAGAAGAGACCCAGTACTTC. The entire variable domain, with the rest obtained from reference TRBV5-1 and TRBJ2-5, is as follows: KAGVTQTPRYLIKTRGQQVTLSCSPISGHRSVSWYQQTPGQGLQFLFEYFSETQRNKGNFPGRFSGRQFSNSRSEMNVSTLELGDSALYLCASSPTEETQYFGPGTRLLVL.

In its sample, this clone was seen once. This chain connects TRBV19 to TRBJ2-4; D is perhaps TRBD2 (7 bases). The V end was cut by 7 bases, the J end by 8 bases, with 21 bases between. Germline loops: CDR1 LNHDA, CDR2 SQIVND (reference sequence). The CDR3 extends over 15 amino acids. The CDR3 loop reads CASTPMREGGDIQYF. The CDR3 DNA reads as TGTGCCAGTACCCCCATGAGGGAGGGGGGAGACATTCAGTACTTC.

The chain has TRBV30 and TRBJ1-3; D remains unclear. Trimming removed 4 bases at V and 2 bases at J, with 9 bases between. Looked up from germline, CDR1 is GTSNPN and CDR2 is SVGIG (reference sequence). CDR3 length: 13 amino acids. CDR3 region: CAWMVGAGNTIYF. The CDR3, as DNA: TGTGCCTGGATGGTCGGGGCTGGAAACACCATATATTTT.

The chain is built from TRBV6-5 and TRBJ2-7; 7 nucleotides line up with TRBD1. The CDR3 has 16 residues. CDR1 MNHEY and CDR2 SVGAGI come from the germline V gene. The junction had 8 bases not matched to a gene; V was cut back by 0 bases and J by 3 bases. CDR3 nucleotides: TGTGCCAGCAGTTACTCGTACCCGGGACAGAACTACGAGCAGTACTTC. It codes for CASSYSYPGQNYEQYF.

The DNA for the CDR3 is TGTGCCAGCTCCCCAGTAGGGACAGGGCTTTCCTACGAGCAGTACTTC. Translating gives CASSPVGTGLSYEQYF. The chain links TRBV18 to TRBJ2-7; 9 bases are shared with TRBD1. V gave up 6 bases and J gave up 1 base; unmatched junction bases: 10. This CDR3 comprises 16 residues. The germline CDR1 and CDR2 sequences are KGHSH and LQKENI.

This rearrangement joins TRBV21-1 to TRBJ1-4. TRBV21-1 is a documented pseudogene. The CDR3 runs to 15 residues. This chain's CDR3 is CASSWGGYQNEKLFF. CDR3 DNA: TGTGCCAGCAGCTGGGGTGGCTACCAAAATGAAAAACTGTTTTTT.

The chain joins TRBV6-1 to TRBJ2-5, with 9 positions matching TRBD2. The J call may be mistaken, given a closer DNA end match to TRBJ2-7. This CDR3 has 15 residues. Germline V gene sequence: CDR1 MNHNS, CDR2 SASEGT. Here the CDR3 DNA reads TGTGCCAGCATATCAGGCGGGAGGGCCGCCTACGAGCAGTACTTC. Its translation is CASISGGRAAYEQYF.

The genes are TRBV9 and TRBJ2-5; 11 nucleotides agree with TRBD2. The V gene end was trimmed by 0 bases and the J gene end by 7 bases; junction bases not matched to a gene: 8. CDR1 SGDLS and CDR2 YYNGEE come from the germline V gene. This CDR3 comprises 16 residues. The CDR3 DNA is TGTGCCAGCAGCGTAGAACTAGCGGGAGATTCGGGGACCCAGTACTTC. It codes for CASSVELAGDSGTQYF.

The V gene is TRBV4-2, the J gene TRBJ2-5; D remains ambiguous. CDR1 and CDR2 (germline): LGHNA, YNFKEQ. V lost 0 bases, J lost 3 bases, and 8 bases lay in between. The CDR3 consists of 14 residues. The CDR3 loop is CASSQDQAEETQYF. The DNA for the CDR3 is TGTGCCAGCAGCCAAGATCAGGCAGAAGAGACCCAGTACTTC.

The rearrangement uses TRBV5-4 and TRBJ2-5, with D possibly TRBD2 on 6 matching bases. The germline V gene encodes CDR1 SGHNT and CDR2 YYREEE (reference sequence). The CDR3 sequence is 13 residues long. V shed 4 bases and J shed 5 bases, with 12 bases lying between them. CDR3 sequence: CASSRPGVETQYF. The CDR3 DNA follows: TGTGCCAGCAGCCGGCCGGGGGTGGAGACCCAGTACTTC.

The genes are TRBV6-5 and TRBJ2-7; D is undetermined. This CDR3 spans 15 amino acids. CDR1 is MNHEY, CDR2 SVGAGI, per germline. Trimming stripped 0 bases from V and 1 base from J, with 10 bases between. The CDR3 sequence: CASSYSLSSSYEQYF. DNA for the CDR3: TGTGCCAGCAGTTACTCACTCAGCTCATCCTACGAGCAGTACTTC.

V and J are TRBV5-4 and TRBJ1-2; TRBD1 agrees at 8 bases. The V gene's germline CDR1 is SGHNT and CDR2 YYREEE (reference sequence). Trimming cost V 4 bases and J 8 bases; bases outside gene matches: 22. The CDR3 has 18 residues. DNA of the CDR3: TGTGCCAGCAGCAAACGAGCCAGGGGGCAATCGGGTGGAGGCGGCTACACCTTC. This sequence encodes CASSKRARGQSGGGGYTF.

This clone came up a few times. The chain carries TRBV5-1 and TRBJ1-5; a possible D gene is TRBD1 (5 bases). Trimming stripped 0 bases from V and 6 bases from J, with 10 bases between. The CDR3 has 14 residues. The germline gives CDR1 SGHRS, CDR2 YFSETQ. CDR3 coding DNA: TGCGCCAGCAGCTTGGGCGAGGGGAGTCAGCCCCAGCATTTT. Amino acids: CASSLGEGSQPQHF.